This T cell receptor beta chain derives from a study of OX40 agonist ivuxolimab in advanced cancers. The wider study: At doses from 0.01 to 10 mg/kg, patients were given intravenous ivuxolimab every 2 weeks.

The data were produced by immunoSEQ multiplex PCR, yet TCRdb's version contains in-frame clones alone and is incomplete. The repertoire consists of 95,000 or so clones, with 92% occurring once and the leading ten covering around 0.54%. The CDR3 is made up of 16 amino acids. The germline gives CDR1 MNHNS, CDR2 SASEGT. The germline V and J ends were trimmed by 0 bases and 2 bases, with 11 bases remaining between them. The TCR sequence derives from an adult with an advanced solid tumor such as melanoma, head and neck, liver or kidney cancer. The input for sequencing was CD4+ or CD8+ T cells sorted from blood, taken in a trial of the OX40 agonist ivuxolimab. The V call is TRBV6-1, the J call TRBJ2-1, with D maybe TRBD2 (5 bases). This CDR3 is CASSEAAGKTYNEQFF. The CDR3, as DNA: TGTGCCAGCAGTGAAGCGGCCGGGAAGACCTACAATGAGCAGTTCTTC.